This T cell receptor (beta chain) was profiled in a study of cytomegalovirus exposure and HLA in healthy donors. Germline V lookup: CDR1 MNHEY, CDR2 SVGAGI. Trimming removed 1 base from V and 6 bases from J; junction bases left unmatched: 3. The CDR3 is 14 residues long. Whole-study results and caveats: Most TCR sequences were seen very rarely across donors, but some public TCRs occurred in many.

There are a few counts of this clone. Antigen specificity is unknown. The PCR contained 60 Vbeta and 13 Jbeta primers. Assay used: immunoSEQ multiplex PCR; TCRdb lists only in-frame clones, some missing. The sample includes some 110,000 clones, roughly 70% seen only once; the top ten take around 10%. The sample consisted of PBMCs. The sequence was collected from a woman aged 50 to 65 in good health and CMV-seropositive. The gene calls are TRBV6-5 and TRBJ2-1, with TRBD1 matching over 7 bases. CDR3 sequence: CASSYFAGGNEQFF. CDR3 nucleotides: TGTGCCAGCAGTTACTTTGCAGGGGGCAATGAGCAGTTCTTC.